The text below deals with one T cell receptor (beta chain). Random hexamers served to reverse transcribe about 0.5 to 1 ug RNA. TCRdb re-called the immunoSEQ multiplex PCR reads through MiXCR, storing one row per CDR3 protein. The table shows roughly 120,000 distinct CDR3 sequences, with approximately 93% occurring only once. The entry originates in a study of CD8 T cells in Susac syndrome. Germline trimming cut 5 bases from V and 1 base from J; bases unmatched to any gene: 7. The CDR3 runs 16 residues. Looked up from germline, CDR1 is SEHNR and CDR2 is FQNEAQ (reference sequence). The sequenced material came from CD8+ T cells from PBMCs. The rearrangement links TRBV7-9 to TRBJ2-3; 9 bases line up with TRBD1. This TCR came from a human donor with multiple sclerosis. In DNA, the CDR3 is TGTGCCAGCAGCCCGCCGACAGGGGGTGGCACAGATACGCAGTATTTT. It encodes CASSPPTGGGTDTQYF.